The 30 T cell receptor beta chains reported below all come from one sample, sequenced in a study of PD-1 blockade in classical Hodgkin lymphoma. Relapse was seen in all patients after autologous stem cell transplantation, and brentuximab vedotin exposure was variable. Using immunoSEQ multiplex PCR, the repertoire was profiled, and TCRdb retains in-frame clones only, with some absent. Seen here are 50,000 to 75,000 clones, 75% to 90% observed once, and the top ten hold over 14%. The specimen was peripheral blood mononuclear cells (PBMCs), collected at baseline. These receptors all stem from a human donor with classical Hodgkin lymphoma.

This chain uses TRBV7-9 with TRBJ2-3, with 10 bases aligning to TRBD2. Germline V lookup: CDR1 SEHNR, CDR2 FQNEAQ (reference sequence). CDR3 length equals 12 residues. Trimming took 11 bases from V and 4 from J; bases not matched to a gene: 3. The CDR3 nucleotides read TGTGCCGCTAGCGGGGGACCAGATACGCAGTATTTT. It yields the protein CAASGGPDTQYF. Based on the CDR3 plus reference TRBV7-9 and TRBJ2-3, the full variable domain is DTGVSQNPRHKITKRGQNVTFRCDPISEHNRLYWYRQTLGQGPEFLTYFQNEAQLEKSRLLSDRFSAERPKGSFSTLEIQRTEQGDSAMYLCAASGGPDTQYFGPGTRLTVL.

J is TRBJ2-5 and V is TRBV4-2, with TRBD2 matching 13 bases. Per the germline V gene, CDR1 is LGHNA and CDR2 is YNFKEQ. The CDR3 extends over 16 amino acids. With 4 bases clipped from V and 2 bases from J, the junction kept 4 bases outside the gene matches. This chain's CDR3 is CASSPLGLAGQETQYF. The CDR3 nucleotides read TGTGCCAGCAGCCCGCTGGGACTAGCGGGGCAAGAGACCCAGTACTTC.

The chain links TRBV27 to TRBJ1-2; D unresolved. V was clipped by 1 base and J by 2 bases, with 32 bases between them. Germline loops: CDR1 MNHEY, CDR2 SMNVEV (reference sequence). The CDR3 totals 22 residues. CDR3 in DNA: TGTGCCAGCAGTTTATACGCAGGACCCCCGCCCCGACCAGTTCCAACAAACTATGGCTACACCTTC. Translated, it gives CASSLYAGPPPRPVPTNYGYTF.

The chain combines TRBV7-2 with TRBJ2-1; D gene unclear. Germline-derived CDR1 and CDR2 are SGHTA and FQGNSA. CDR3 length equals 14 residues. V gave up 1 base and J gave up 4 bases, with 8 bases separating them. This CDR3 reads CASSLVWAYNEQFF. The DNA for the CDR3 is TGTGCCAGCAGCTTAGTGTGGGCTTACAATGAGCAGTTCTTC. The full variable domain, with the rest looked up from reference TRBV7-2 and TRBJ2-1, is GAGVSQSPSNKVTEKGKDVELRCDPISGHTALYWYRQSLGQGLEFLIYFQGNSAPDKSGLPSDRFSAERTGGSVSTLTIQRTQQEDSAVYLCASSLVWAYNEQFFGPGTRLTVL.

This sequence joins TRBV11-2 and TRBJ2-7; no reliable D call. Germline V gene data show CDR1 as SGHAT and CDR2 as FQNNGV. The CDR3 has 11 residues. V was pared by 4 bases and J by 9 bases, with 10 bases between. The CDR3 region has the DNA TGTGCCAGCAGCTCGGAAGGTAGGCAGTACTTC. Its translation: CASSSEGRQYF.

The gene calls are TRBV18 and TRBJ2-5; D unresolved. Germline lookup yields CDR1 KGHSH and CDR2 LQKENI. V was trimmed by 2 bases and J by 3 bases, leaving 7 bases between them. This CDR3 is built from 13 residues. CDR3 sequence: CASSPRTEETQYF. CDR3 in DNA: TGTGCCAGCTCACCAAGGACGGAAGAGACCCAGTACTTC. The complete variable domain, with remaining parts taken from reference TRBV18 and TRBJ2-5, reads NAGVMQNPRHLVRRRGQEARLRCSPMKGHSHVYWYRQLPEEGLKFMVYLQKENIIDESGMPKERFSAEFPKEGPSILRIQQVVRGDSAAYFCASSPRTEETQYFGPGTRLLVL.

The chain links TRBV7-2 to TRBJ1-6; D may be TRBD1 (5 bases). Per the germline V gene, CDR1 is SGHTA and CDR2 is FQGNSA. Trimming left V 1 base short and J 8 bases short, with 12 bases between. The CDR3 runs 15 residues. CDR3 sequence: CASSLEGLGYSPLHF. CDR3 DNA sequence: TGTGCCAGCAGCTTAGAGGGGTTAGGGTATTCACCCCTCCACTTT. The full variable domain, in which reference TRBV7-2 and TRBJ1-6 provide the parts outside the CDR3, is GAGVSQSPSNKVTEKGKDVELRCDPISGHTALYWYRQSLGQGLEFLIYFQGNSAPDKSGLPSDRFSAERTGGSVSTLTIQRTQQEDSAVYLCASSLEGLGYSPLHFGNGTRLTVT.

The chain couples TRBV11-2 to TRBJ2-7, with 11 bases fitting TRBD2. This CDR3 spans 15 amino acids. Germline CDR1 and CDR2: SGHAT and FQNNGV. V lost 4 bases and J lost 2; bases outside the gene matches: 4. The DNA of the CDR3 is TGTGCCAGCAGCTCACTAGCGGGGGCCGCCTACGAGCAGTACTTC. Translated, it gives CASSSLAGAAYEQYF.

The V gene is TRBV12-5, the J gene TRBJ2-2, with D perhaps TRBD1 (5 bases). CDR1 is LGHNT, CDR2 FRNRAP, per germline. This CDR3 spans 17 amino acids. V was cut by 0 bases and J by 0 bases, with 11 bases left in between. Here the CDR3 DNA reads TGTGCTAGTGGTTTGGTACTGGGGCTCACGAACACCGGGGAGCTGTTTTTT. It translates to CASGLVLGLTNTGELFF.

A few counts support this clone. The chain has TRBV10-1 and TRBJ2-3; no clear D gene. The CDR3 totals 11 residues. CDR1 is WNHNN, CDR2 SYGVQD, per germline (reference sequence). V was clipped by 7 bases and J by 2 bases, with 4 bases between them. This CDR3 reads CASTVTDTQYF. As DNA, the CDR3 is TGCGCCAGCACCGTCACAGATACGCAGTATTTT.

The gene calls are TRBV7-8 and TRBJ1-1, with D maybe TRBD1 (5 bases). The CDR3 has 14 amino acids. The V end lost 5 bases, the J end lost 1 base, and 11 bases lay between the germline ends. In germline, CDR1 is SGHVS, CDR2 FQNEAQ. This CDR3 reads CASSQDISNTEAFF. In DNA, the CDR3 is TGTGCCAGCAGCCAGGACATATCGAACACTGAAGCTTTCTTT.

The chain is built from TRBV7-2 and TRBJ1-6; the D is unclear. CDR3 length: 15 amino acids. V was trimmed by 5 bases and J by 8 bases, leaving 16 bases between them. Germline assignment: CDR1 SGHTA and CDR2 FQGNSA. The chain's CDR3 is CASSPSRDSDSPLHF. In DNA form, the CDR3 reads TGTGCCAGCAGCCCGAGTAGGGATTCTGATTCACCCCTCCACTTT.

CDR3: CASNLGGSDEQYF. The CDR3 DNA reads TGTGCCAGCAACCTGGGGGGTTCGGACGAGCAGTACTTC. The chain is built from TRBV5-4 and TRBJ2-7; maybe TRBD2 (6 bases). The CDR3 totals 13 residues. The V end was cut by 6 bases, the J end by 5 bases, with 15 bases between. Germline lookup yields CDR1 SGHNT and CDR2 YYREEE (reference sequence).

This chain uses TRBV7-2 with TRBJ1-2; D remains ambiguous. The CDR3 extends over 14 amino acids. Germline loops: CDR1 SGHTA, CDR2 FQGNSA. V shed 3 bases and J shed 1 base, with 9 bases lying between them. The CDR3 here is CASSFQSDNYGYTF. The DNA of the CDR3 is TGTGCCAGCAGCTTTCAGTCTGATAACTATGGCTACACCTTC.

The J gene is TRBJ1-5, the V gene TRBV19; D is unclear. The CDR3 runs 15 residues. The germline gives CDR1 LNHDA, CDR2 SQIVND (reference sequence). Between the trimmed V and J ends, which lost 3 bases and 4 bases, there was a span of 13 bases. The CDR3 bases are TGTGCCAGTAGTATGCCCCGTCGGAATAATCAGCCCCAGCATTTT. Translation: CASSMPRRNNQPQHF.

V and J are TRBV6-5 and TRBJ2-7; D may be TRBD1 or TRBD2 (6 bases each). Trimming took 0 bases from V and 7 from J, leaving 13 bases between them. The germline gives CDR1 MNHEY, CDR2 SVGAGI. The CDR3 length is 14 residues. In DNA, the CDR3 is TGTGCCAGCAGTTACTCTGGGGGCGGAGGGGAGCAGTACTTC. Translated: CASSYSGGGGEQYF.

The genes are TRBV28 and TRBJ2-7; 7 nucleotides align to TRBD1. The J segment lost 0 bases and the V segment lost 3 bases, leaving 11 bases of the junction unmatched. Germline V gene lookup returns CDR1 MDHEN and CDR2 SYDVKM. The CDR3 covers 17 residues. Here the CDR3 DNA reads TGTGCCAGCAGTTTCCCCCCTCACAGGGGAAGCTCCTACGAGCAGTACTTC. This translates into CASSFPPHRGSSYEQYF.

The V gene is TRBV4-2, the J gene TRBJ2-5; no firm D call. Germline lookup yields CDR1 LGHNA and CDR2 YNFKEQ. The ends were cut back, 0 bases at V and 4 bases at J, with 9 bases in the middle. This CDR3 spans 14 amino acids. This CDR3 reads CASSQDGSGETQYF. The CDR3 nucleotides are TGTGCCAGCAGCCAAGATGGGTCGGGAGAGACCCAGTACTTC.

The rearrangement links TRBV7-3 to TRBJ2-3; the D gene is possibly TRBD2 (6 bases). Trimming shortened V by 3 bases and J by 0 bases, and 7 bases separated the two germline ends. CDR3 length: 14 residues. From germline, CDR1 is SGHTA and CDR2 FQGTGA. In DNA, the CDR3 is TGTGCCAGCAGCTTTAGCGGAAGCACAGATACGCAGTATTTT. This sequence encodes CASSFSGSTDTQYF.

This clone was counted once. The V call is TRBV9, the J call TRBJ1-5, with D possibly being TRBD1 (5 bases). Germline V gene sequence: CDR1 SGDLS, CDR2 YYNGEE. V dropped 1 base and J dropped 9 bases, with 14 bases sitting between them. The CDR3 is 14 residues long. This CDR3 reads CASSVQGWGGPQHF. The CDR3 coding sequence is TGTGCCAGCAGCGTACAGGGATGGGGAGGGCCCCAGCATTTT.

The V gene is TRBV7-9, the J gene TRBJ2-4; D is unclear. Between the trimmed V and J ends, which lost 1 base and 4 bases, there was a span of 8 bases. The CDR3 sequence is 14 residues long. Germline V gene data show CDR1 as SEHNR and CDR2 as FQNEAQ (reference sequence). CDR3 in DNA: TGTGCCAGCAGCTTAGAGGACGGAAAAAACATTCAGTACTTC. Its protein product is CASSLEDGKNIQYF.

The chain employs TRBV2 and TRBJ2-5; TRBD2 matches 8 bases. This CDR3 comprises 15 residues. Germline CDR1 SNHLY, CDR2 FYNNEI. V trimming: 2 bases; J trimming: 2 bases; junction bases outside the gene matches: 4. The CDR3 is CASSERAGVQETQYF. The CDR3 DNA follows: TGTGCCAGCAGTGAAAGAGCGGGGGTTCAAGAGACCCAGTACTTC. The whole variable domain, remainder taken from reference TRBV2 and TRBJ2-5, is EPEVTQTPSHQVTQMGQEVILRCVPISNHLYFYWYRQILGQKVEFLVSFYNNEISEKSEIFDDQFSVERPDGSNFTLKIRSTKLEDSAMYFCASSERAGVQETQYFGPGTRLLVL.

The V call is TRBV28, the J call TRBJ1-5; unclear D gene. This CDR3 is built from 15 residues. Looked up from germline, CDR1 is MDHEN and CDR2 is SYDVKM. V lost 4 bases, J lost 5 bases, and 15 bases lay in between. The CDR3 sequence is CASSSPPDTDQPQHF. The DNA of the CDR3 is TGTGCCAGCAGTTCTCCGCCCGACACGGATCAGCCCCAGCATTTT.

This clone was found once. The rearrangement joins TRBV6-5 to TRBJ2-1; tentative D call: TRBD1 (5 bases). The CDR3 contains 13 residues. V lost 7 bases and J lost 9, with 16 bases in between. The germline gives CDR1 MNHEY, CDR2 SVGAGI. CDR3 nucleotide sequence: TGTGCCAGCAACAAATGGCAGGGCTGTGAGCAGTTCTTC. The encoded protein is CASNKWQGCEQFF.

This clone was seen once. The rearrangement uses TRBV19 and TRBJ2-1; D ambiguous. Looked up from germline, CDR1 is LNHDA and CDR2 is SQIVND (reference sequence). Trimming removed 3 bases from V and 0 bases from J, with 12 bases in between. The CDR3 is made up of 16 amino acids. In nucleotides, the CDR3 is TGTGCCAGTAGTATGATAAGGTCGAGCTCCTACAATGAGCAGTTCTTC. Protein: CASSMIRSSSYNEQFF.

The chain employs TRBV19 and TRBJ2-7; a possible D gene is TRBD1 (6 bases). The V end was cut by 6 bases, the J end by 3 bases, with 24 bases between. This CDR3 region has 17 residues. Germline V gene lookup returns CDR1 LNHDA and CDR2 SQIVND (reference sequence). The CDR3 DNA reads TGTGCCAGTAGGGGTTGGACAGCGCAGACGGGGATCTACGAGCAGTACTTC. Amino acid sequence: CASRGWTAQTGIYEQYF. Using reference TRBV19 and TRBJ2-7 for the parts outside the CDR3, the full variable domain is DGGITQSPKYLFRKEGQNVTLSCEQNLNHDAMYWYRQDPGQGLRLIYYSQIVNDFQKGDIAEGYSVSREKKESFPLTVTSAQKNPTAFYLCASRGWTAQTGIYEQYFGPGTRLTVT.

CDR3 sequence reads: CASSIVSGANVLTF. In DNA, the CDR3 is TGTGCCAGCAGTATAGTATCTGGGGCCAACGTCCTGACTTTC. The chain combines TRBV27 with TRBJ2-6; D remains unclear. CDR1 and CDR2 from the germline V gene are MNHEY and SMNVEV (reference sequence). V lost 5 bases to trimming and J lost 1 base, with 6 bases between them. The CDR3 has 14 amino acids.

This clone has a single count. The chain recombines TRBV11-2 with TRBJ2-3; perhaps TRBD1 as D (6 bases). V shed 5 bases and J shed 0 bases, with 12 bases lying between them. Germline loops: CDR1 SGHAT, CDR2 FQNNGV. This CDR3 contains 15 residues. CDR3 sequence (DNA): TGTGCCAGCAGCCGCGGACAGACGAGCACAGATACGCAGTATTTT. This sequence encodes CASSRGQTSTDTQYF.

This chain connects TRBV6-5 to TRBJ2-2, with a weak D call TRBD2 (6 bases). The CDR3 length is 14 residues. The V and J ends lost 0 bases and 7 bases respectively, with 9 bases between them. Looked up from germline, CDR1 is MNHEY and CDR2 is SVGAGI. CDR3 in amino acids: CASSYSSAGGELFF. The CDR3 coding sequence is TGTGCCAGCAGTTACTCATCAGCGGGCGGGGAGCTGTTTTTT.

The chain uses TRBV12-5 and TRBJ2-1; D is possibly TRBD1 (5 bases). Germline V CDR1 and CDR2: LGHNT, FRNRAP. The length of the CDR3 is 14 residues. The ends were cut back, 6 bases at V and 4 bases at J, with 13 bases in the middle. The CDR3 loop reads CASGTEPTYNEQFF. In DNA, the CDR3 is TGTGCTAGTGGGACAGAACCGACTTACAATGAGCAGTTCTTC.